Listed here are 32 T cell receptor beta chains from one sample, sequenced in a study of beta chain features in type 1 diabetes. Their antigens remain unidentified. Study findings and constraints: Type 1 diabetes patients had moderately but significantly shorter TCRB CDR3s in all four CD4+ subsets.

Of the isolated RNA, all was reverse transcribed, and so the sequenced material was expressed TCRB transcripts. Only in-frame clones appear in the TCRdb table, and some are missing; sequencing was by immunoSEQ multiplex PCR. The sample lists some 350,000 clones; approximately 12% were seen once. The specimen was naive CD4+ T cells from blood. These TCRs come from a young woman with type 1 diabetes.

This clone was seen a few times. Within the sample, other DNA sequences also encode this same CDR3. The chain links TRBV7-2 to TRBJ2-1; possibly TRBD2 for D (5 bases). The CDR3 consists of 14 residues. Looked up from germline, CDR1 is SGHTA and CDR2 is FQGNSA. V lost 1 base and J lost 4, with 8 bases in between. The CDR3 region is CASSLGGGYNEQFF. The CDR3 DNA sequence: TGTGCCAGCAGCTTAGGAGGAGGTTACAATGAGCAGTTCTTC. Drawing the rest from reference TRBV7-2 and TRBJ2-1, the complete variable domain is GAGVSQSPSNKVTEKGKDVELRCDPISGHTALYWYRQSLGQGLEFLIYFQGNSAPDKSGLPSDRFSAERTGGSVSTLTIQRTQQEDSAVYLCASSLGGGYNEQFFGPGTRLTVL.

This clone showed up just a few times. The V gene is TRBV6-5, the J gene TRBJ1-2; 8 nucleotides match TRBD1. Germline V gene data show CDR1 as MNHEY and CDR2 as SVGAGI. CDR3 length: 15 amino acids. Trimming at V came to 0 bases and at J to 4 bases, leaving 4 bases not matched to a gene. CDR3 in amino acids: CASSYSSGGGYGYTF. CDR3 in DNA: TGTGCCAGCAGTTACTCGTCAGGGGGCGGCTATGGCTACACCTTC.

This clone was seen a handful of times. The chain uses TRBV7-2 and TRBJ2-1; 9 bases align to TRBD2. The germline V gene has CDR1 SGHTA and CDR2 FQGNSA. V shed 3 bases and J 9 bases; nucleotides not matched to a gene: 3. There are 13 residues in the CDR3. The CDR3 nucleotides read TGTGCCAGCAGCTTCGCGGGAGGGAGTGAGCAGTTCTTC. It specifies CASSFAGGSEQFF.

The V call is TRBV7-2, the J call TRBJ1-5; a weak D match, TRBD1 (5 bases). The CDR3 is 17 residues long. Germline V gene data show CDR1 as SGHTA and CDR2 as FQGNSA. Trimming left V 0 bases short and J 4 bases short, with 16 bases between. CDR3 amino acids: CASSLAVTDKGNQPQHF. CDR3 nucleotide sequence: TGTGCCAGCAGCTTAGCCGTCACGGACAAGGGAAATCAGCCCCAGCATTTT.

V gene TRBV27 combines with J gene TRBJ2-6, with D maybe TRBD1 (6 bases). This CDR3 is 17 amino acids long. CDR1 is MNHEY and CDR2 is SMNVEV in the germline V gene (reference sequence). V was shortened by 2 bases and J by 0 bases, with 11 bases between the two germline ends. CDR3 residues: CASSLVQGSSGANVLTF. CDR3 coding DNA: TGTGCCAGCAGTTTAGTCCAGGGGAGCTCTGGGGCCAACGTCCTGACTTTC.

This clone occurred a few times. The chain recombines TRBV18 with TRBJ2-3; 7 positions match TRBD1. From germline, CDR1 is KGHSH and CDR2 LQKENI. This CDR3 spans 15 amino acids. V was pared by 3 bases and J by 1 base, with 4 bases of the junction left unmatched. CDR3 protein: CASSPIGQGTDTQYF. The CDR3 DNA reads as TGTGCCAGCTCACCTATCGGACAGGGCACAGATACGCAGTATTTT.

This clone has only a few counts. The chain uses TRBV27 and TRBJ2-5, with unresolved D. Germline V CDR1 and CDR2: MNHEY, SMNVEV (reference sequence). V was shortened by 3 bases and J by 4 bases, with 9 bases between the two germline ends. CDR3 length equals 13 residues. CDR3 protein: CASSFARGETQYF. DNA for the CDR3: TGTGCCAGCAGTTTCGCGCGAGGAGAGACCCAGTACTTC.

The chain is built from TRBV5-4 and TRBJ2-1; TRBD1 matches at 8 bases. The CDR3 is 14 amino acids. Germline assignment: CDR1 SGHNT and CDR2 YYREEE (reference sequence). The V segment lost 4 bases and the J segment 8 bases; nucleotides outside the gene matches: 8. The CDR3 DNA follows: TGTGCCAGCAGCACCCGACAGGGGTGGCATGAGCAGTTCTTC. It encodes CASSTRQGWHEQFF.

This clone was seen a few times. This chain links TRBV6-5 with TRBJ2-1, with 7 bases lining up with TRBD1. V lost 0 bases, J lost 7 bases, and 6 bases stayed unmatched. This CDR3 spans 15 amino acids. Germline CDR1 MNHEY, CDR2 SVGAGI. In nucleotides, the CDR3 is TGTGCCAGCAGTTACTCTAGGACAGGAGGAAATGAGCAGTTCTTC. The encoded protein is CASSYSRTGGNEQFF.

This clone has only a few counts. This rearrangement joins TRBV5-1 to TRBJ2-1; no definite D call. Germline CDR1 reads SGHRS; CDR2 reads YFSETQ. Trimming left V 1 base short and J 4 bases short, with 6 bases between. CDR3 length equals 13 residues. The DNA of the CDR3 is TGCGCCAGCAGCTTGCCCGGGTACAATGAGCAGTTCTTC. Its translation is CASSLPGYNEQFF.

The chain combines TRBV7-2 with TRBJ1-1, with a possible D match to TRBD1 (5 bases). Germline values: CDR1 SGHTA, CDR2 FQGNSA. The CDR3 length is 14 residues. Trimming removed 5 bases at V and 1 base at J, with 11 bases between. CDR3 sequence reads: CASSTGRGNTEAFF. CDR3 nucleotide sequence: TGTGCCAGCAGCACAGGAAGGGGGAACACTGAAGCTTTCTTT.

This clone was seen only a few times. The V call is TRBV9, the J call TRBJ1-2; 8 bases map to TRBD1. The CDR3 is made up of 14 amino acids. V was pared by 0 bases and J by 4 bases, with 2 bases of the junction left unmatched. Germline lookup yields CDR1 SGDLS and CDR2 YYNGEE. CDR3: CASSVVGQAYGYTF. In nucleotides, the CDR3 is TGTGCCAGCAGCGTAGTGGGACAGGCCTATGGCTACACCTTC. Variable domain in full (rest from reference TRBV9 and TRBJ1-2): DSGVTQTPKHLITATGQRVTLRCSPRSGDLSVYWYQQSLDQGLQFLIQYYNGEERAKGNILERFSAQQFPDLHSELNLSSLELGDSALYFCASSVVGQAYGYTFGSGTRLTVV.

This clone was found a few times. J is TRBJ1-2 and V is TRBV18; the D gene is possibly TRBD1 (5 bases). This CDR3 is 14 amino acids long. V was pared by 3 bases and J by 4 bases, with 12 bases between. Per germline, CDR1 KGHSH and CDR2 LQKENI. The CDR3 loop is CASSPYDRLYGYTF. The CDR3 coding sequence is TGTGCCAGCTCACCGTACGACAGACTCTATGGCTACACCTTC.

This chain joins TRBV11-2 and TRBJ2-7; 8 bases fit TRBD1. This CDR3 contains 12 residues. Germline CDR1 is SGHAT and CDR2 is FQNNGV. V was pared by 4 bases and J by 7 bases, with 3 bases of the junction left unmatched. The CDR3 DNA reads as TGTGCCAGCAGCTCCCGGGACAGGGAGCAGTACTTC. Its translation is CASSSRDREQYF.

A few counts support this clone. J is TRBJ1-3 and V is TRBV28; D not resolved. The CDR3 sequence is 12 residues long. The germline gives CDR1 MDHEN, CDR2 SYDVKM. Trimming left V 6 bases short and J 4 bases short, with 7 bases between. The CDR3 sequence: CASRLTGNTIYF. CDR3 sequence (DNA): TGTGCCAGCAGATTAACAGGAAACACCATATATTTT. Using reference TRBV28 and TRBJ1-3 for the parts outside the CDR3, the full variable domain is DVKVTQSSRYLVKRTGEKVFLECVQDMDHENMFWYRQDPGLGLRLIYFSYDVKMKEKGDIPEGYSVSREKKERFSLILESASTNQTSMYLCASRLTGNTIYFGEGSWLTVV.

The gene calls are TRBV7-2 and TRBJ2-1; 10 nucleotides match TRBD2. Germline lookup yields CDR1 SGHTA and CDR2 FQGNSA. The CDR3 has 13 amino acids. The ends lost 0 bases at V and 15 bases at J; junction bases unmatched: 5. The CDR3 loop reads CASSLARIAGGFF. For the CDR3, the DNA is TGTGCCAGCAGCTTAGCGCGAATAGCGGGAGGGTTCTTC. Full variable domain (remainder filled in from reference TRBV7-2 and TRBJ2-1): GAGVSQSPSNKVTEKGKDVELRCDPISGHTALYWYRQSLGQGLEFLIYFQGNSAPDKSGLPSDRFSAERTGGSVSTLTIQRTQQEDSAVYLCASSLARIAGGFFGPGTRLTVL.

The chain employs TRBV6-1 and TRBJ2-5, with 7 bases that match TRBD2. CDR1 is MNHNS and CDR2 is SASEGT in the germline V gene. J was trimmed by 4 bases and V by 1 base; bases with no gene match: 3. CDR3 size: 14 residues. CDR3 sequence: CASSEGGSRETQYF. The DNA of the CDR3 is TGTGCCAGCAGTGAAGGCGGGAGTCGAGAGACCCAGTACTTC.

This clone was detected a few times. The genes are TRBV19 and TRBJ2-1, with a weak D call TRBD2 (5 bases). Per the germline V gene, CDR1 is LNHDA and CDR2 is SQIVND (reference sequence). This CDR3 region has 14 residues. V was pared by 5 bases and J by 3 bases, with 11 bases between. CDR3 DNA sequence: TGTGCCAGTAGTCCTAGACTATTCTACAATGAGCAGTTCTTC. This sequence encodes CASSPRLFYNEQFF.

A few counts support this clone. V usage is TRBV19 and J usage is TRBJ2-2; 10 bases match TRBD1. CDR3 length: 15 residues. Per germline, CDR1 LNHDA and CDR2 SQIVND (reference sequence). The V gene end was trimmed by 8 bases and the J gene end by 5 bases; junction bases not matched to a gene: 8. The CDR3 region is CASGVGTGVTGELFF. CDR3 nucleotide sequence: TGTGCCAGTGGCGTGGGGACAGGGGTGACCGGGGAGCTGTTTTTT.

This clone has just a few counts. The CDR3 DNA follows: TGTGCCTGGAGTCCCTCGGGTCGGCTAGCTGCGGGGAGACCCCAGTACTTC. Its translation: CAWSPSGRLAAGRPQYF. The V call is TRBV30, the J call TRBJ2-5; tentative D call: TRBD2 (6 bases). Trimming took off 2 bases at V and 9 bases at J, with 28 bases between the two ends. The CDR3 runs 17 residues. Germline-derived CDR1 and CDR2 are GTSNPN and SVGIG (reference sequence).

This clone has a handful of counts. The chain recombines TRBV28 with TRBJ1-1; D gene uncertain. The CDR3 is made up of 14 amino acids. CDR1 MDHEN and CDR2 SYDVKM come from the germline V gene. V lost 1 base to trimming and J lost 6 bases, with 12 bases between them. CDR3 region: CASSLLVGRAEAFF. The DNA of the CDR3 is TGTGCCAGCAGTTTATTGGTGGGGAGGGCTGAAGCTTTCTTT.

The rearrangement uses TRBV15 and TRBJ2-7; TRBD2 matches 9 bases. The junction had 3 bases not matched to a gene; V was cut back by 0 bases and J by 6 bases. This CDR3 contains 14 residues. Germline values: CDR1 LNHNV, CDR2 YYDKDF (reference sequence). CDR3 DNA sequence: TGTGCCACCAGCAGAGATCTAGCGGGGACCGAGCAGTACTTC. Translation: CATSRDLAGTEQYF.

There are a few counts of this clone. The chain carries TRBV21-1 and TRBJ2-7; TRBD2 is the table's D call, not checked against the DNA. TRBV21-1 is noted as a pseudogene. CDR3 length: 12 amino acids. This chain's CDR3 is CASSFPSYEQYF. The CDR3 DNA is TGTGCCAGCAGCTTTCCTAGCTACGAGCAGTACTTC.

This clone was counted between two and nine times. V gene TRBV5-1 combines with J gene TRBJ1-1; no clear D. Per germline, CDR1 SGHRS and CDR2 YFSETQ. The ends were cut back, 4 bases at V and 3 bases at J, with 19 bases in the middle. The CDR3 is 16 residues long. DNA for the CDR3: TGCGCCAGCAGCCTACTAGGACCGGGTTTCGACACTGAAGCTTTCTTT. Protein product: CASSLLGPGFDTEAFF. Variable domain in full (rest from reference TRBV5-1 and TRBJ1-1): KAGVTQTPRYLIKTRGQQVTLSCSPISGHRSVSWYQQTPGQGLQFLFEYFSETQRNKGNFPGRFSGRQFSNSRSEMNVSTLELGDSALYLCASSLLGPGFDTEAFFGQGTRLTVV.

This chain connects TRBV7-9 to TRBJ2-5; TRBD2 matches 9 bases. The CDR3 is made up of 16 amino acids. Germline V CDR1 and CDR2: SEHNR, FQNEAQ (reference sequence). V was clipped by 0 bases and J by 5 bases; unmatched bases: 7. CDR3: CASSLAGGLALETQYF. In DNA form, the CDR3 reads TGTGCCAGCAGCTTAGCGGGGGGACTAGCACTGGAGACCCAGTACTTC.

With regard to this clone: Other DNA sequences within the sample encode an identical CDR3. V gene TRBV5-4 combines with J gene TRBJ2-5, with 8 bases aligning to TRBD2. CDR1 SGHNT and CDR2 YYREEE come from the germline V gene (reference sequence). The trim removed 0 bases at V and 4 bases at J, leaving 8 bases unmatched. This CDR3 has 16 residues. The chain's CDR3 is CASSLVAGGLGETQYF. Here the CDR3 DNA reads TGTGCCAGCAGCTTGGTGGCGGGAGGCTTGGGAGAGACCCAGTACTTC.

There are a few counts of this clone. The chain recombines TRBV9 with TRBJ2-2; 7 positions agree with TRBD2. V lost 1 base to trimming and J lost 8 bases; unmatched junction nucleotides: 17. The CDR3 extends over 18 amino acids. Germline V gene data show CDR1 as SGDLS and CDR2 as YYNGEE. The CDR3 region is CASSVFSLGEGLLGELFF. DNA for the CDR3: TGTGCCAGCAGCGTATTTAGTTTGGGGGAGGGCCTGCTGGGGGAGCTGTTTTTT.

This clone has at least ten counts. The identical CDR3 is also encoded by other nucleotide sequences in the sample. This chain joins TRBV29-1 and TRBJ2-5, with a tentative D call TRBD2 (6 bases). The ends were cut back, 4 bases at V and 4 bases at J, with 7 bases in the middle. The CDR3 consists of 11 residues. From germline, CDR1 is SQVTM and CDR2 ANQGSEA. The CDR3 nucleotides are TGCAGCGTTGGGCGGGGAGAGACCCAGTACTTC. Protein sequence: CSVGRGETQYF.

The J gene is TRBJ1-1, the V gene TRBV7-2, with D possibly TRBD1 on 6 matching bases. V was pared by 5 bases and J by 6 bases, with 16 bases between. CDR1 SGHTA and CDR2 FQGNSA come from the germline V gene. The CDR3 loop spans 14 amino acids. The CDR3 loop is CASSPTGQLAEAFF. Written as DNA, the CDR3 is TGTGCCAGCAGCCCTACAGGACAGTTGGCTGAAGCTTTCTTT.

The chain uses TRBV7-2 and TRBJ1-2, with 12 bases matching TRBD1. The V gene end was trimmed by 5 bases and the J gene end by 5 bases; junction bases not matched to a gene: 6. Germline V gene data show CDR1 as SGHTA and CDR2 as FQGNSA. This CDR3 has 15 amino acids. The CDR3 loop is CASSPGTGGGYGYTF. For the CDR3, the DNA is TGTGCCAGCAGCCCTGGGACAGGGGGCGGGTATGGCTACACCTTC.

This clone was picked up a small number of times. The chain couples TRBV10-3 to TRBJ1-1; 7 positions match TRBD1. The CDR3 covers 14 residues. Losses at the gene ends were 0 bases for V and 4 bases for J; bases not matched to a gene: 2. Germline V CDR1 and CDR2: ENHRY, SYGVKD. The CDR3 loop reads CAISESRDSTEAFF. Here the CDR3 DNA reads TGTGCCATCAGTGAGTCAAGGGACAGCACTGAAGCTTTCTTT.

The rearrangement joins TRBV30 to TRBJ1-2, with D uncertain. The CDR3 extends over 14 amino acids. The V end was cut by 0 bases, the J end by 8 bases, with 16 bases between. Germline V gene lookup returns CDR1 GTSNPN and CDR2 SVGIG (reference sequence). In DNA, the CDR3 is TGTGCCTGGAGTGTACTGCGGGAAGGGTACGGCTACACCTTC. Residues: CAWSVLREGYGYTF.